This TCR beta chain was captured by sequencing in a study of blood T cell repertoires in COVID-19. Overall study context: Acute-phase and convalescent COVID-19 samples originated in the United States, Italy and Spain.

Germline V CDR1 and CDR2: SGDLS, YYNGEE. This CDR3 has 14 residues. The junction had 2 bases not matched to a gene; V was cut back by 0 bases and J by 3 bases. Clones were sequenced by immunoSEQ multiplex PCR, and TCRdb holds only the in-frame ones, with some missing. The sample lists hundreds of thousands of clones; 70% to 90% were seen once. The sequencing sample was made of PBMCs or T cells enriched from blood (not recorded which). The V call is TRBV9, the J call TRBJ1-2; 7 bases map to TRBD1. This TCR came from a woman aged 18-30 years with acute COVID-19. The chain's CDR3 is CASSVEGADYGYTF. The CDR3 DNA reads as TGTGCCAGCAGCGTAGAGGGGGCAGACTATGGCTACACCTTC.